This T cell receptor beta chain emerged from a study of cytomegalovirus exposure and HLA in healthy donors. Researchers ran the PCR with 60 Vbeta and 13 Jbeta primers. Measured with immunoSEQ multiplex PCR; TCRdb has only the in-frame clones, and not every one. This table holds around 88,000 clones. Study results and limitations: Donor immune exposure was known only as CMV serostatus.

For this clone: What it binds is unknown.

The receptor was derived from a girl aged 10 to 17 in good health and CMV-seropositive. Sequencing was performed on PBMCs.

This CDR3 reads CSVETKPGHYSNYGYTF. The DNA of the CDR3 is TGCAGCGTTGAAACGAAACCGGGACATTACTCTAACTATGGCTACACCTTC. V usage is TRBV29-1 and J usage is TRBJ1-2; D possibly corresponds to TRBD1 (6 bases). The CDR3 extends over 17 amino acids. Germline CDR1 is SQVTM and CDR2 is ANQGSEA. Deletions cut 2 bases from V and 0 bases from J, with 19 bases between.